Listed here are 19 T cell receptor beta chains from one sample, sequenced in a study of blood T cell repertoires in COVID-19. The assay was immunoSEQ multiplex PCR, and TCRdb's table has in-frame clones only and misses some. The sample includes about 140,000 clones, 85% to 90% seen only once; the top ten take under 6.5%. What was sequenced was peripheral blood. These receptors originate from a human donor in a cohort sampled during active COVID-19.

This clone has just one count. DNA for the CDR3: TGTGCCAGCAGTTTCGGACTAGCGGGAGGGAGGGCGTACGAGCAGTACTTC. This codes for CASSFGLAGGRAYEQYF. The rearrangement uses TRBV28 and TRBJ2-7; 15 bases agree with TRBD2. The V segment lost 3 bases and the J segment 4 bases; nucleotides outside the gene matches: 7. Germline V gene lookup returns CDR1 MDHEN and CDR2 SYDVKM. The CDR3 totals 17 residues. Full variable domain (rest looked up from reference TRBV28 and TRBJ2-7): DVKVTQSSRYLVKRTGEKVFLECVQDMDHENMFWYRQDPGLGLRLIYFSYDVKMKEKGDIPEGYSVSREKKERFSLILESASTNQTSMYLCASSFGLAGGRAYEQYFGPGTRLTVT.

The CDR3 nucleotides are TGTGCCAGCTCAATTCGGACAGCAACTAATGAAAAACTGTTTTTT. Protein: CASSIRTATNEKLFF. The chain employs TRBV18 and TRBJ1-4; tentatively, D is TRBD1 (6 bases). Germline CDR1 KGHSH, CDR2 LQKENI. Trimming removed 5 bases at V and 0 bases at J, with 10 bases between. This CDR3 is built from 15 residues.

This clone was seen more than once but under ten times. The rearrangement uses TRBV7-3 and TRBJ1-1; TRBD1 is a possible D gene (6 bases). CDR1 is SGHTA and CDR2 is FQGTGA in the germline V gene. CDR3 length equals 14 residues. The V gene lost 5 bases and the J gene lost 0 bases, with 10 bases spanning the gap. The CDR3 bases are TGTGCCAGCAGCGCACAGGGCGTGAACACTGAAGCTTTCTTT. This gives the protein CASSAQGVNTEAFF.

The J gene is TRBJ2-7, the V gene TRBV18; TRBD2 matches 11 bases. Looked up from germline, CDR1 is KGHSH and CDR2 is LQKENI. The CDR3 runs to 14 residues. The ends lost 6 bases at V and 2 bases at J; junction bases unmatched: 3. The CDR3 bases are TGTGCCAGCTCGGGACTAGCGGAAGCCTACGAGCAGTACTTC. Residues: CASSGLAEAYEQYF.

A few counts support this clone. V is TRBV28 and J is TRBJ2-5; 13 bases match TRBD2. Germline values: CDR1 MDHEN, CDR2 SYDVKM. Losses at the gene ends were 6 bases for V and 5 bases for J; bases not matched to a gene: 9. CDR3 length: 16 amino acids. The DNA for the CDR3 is TGTGCCAGCAGACCCGGGACTAGCGGGATGCTGGAGACCCAGTACTTC. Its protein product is CASRPGTSGMLETQYF.

DNA for the CDR3: TGTGCCAGCAGCCAGCAACAGATCTCCTACGAGCAGTACTTC. It is translated as CASSQQQISYEQYF. The chain couples TRBV3-1 (or the pseudogene TRBV3-2) to TRBJ2-7; D is uncertain. Germline V gene sequence: CDR1 LGHDT, CDR2 YNNKEL (reference sequence). The CDR3 is made up of 14 amino acids. Trimming took off 3 bases at V and 0 bases at J, with 9 bases between the two ends.

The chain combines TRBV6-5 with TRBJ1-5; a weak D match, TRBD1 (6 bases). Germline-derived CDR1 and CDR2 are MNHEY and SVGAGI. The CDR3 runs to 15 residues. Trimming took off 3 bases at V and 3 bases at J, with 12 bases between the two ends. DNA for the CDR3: TGTGCCAGCAGTTATCAGGGGCTTTACAATCAGCCCCAGCATTTT. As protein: CASSYQGLYNQPQHF.

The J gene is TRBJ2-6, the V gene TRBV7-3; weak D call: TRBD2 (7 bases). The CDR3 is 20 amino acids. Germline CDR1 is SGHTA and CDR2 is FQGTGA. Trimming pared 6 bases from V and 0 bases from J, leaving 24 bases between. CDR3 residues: CASSQSMGGPGFSGANVLTF. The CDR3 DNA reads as TGTGCCAGCAGTCAATCAATGGGGGGGCCAGGTTTCTCTGGGGCCAACGTCCTGACTTTC.

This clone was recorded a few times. This CDR3 reads CSVESANQPQHF. In DNA form, the CDR3 reads TGCAGCGTTGAATCTGCGAATCAGCCCCAGCATTTT. The rearrangement uses TRBV29-1 and TRBJ1-5; D not certain. Germline lookup yields CDR1 SQVTM and CDR2 ANQGSEA. The CDR3 length is 12 residues. Trimming shortened V by 2 bases and J by 4 bases, and 6 bases separated the two germline ends.

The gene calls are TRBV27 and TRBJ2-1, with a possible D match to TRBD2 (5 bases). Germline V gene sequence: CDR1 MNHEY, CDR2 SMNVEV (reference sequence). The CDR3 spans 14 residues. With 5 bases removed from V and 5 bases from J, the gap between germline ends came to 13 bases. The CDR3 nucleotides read TGTGCCAGCAGTCTTATGGACGGGGACAATGAGCAGTTCTTC. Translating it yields CASSLMDGDNEQFF.

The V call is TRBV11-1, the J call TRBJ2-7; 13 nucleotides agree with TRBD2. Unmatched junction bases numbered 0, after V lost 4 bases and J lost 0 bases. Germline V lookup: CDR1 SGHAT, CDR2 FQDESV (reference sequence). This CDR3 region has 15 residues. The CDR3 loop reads CASSWTSGSSYEQYF. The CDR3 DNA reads TGTGCCAGCAGCTGGACTAGCGGGAGCTCCTACGAGCAGTACTTC.

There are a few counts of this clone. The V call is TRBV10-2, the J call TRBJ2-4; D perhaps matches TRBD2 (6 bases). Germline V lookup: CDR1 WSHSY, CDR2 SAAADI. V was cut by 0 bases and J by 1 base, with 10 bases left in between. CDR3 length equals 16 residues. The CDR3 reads CASSESATSAKNIQYF. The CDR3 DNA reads TGCGCCAGCAGTGAGTCGGCTACTAGCGCCAAAAACATTCAGTACTTC.

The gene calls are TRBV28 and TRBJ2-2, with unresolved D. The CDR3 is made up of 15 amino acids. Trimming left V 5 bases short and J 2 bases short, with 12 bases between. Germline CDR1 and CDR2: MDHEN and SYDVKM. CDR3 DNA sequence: TGTGCCAGCAGTCCACCGACTTTCAACACCGGGGAGCTGTTTTTT. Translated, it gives CASSPPTFNTGELFF.

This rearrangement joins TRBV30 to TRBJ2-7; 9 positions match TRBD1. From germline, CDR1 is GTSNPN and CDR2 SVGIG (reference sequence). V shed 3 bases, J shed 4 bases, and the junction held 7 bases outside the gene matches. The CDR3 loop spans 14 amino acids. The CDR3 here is CAWRAWGQGYEQYF. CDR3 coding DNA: TGTGCCTGGAGGGCGTGGGGACAGGGTTACGAGCAGTACTTC.

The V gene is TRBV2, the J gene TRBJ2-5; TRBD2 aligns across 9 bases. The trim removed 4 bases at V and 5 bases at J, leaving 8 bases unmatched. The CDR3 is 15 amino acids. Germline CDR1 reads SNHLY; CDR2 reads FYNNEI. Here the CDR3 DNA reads TGTGCCAGCAGTGGTAGGCGGGGGGGTGGCGAGACCCAGTACTTC. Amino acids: CASSGRRGGGETQYF. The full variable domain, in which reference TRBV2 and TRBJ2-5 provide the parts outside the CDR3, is EPEVTQTPSHQVTQMGQEVILRCVPISNHLYFYWYRQILGQKVEFLVSFYNNEISEKSEIFDDQFSVERPDGSNFTLKIRSTKLEDSAMYFCASSGRRGGGETQYFGPGTRLLVL.

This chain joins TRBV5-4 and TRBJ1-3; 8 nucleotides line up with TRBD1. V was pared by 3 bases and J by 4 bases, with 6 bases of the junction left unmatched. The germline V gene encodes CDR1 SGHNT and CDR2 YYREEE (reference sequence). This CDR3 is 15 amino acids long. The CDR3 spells CASSYPGGAGNTIYF. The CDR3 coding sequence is TGTGCCAGCAGCTATCCAGGGGGCGCCGGAAACACCATATATTTT. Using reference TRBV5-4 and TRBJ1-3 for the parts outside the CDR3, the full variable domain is ETGVTQSPTHLIKTRGQQVTLRCSSQSGHNTVSWYQQALGQGPQFIFQYYREEENGRGNFPPRFSGLQFPNYSSELNVNALELDDSALYLCASSYPGGAGNTIYFGEGSWLTVV.

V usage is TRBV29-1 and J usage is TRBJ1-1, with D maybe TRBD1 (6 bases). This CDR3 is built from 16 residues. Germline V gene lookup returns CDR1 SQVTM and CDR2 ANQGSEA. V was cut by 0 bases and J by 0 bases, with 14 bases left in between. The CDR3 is CSVEEGGRSVNTEAFF. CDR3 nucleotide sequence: TGCAGCGTTGAAGAGGGGGGGCGGTCGGTGAACACTGAAGCTTTCTTT.

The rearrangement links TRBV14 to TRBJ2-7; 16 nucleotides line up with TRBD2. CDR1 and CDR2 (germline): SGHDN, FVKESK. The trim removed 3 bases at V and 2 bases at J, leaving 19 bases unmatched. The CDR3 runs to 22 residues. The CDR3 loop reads CASSHHLFPGTSGRAETYEQYF. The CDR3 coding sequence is TGTGCCAGCAGCCATCACCTTTTTCCCGGGACTAGCGGGAGGGCCGAGACCTACGAGCAGTACTTC.

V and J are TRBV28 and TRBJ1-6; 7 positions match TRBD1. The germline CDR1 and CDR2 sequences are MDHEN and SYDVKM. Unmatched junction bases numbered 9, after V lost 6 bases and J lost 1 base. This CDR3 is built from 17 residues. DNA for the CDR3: TGTGCCAGCAGCCCCGTGGAGGGGGCGTCCTATAATTCACCCCTCCACTTT. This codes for CASSPVEGASYNSPLHF.